This T cell receptor beta chain was sequenced during a study of response to subunit inactivated influenza vaccine. Study findings and constraints: Seasonal influenza vaccination, on each occasion, was suggested by the authors to recruit few new T cells.

V lost 1 base and J lost 7, with 8 bases in between. This CDR3 is built from 13 residues. CDR1 is MNHEY, CDR2 SVGEGT, per germline. This clonotype was detected ten times or more. Its antigen is currently unknown. From the RT-PCR reads, TCRdb called clonotypes with MiXCR, one entry per CDR3 protein. The sample records 500,000 to 650,000 distinct CDR3 sequences, approximately 7.7% being singletons. This chain joins TRBV6-2 or TRBV6-3 and TRBJ1-5; no reliable D call. Sequencing used PBMCs from blood, obtained about 23 months after vaccination. The TCR sequence derives from a man aged 45 to 75 who received an inactivated influenza vaccine. For the CDR3, the DNA is TGTGCCAGCAGTTACTTCGGGGAGCAGCCCCAGCATTTT. It encodes CASSYFGEQPQHF.